This T cell receptor (beta chain) was sequenced in a study of technical replicates of blood from a handful of donors. The CDR3 covers 14 residues. The germline V gene has CDR1 SGHTA and CDR2 FQGNSA. The junction had 8 bases not matched to a gene; V was cut back by 6 bases and J by 6 bases. Repertoires were generated with immunoSEQ multiplex PCR, while TCRdb's copy carries only in-frame clones and drops some. The sample consists of tens of thousands of clones, roughly 94% of them appearing once. The chain employs TRBV7-2 and TRBJ2-7; 10 nucleotides line up with TRBD2. This clonotype originated in a human donor in good health. Sequenced input: T cells isolated from PBMCs. CDR3 loop: CASRTQGLAPEQYF. In DNA, the CDR3 is TGTGCCAGCAGGACGCAGGGACTAGCGCCCGAGCAGTACTTC.